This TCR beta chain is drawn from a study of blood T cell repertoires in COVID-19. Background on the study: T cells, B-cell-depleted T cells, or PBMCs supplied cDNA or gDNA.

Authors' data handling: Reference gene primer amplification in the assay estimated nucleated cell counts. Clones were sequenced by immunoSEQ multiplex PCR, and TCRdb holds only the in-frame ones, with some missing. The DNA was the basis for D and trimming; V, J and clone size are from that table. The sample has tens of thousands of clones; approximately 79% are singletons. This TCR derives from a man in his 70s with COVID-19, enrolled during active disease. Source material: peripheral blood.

As DNA, the CDR3 is TGTGCCAGCAGTCAGGACAGGGGGGAGGGTGGCTACACCTTC. This encodes CASSQDRGEGGYTF. The gene calls are TRBV11-2 and TRBJ1-2; 10 nucleotides agree with TRBD1. The CDR3 is 14 residues long. The V segment lost 6 bases and the J segment 7 bases; nucleotides outside the gene matches: 8. CDR1 is SGHAT and CDR2 is FQNNGV in the germline V gene.